These T cell receptor beta chains were read from a single sample in a study of STAT5B mutations in CD4+ large granular lymphocyte leukemia. Some clones are missing from TCRdb's copy, which holds only in-frame ones; the method was immunoSEQ multiplex PCR. Of tens of thousands of clones in the sample, 65% to 90% are singletons; the top ten hold approximately 2.5%. The sequenced sample consisted of CD4+ T cells from blood buffy coats. The receptors were sampled from a human donor in good health. The CDR3 runs from the conserved cysteine through the conserved F or W. A D gene is named only where the DNA matches it firmly. Size values are once, few and many counts, or a class for expanded clones, and some rows have none.

j_call	v_call	clone_size	d_call	cdr3_aa	cdr3_nt
TRBJ2-7	TRBV5-1	few	-	CASSLGLGGDEQYF	TGCGCCAGCAGCTTGGGACTAGGAGGTGACGAGCAGTACTTC
TRBJ1-1	TRBV29-1	-	-	CSVEPGASDRRLNEAFF	TGCAGCGTTGAACCAGGGGCTTCCGACCGAAGACTGAACGAAGCTTTCTTT
TRBJ2-7	TRBV2	-	-	CASSFTGTSYEQYF	TGTGCCAGCAGCTTTACCGGGACATCCTACGAGCAGTACTTC
TRBJ2-7	TRBV6-6	-	-	CASSLSGYEQYF	TGTGCCAGCAGCTTAAGCGGCTACGAGCAGTACTTC
TRBJ2-3	TRBV14	-	TRBD1	CASSQDPRTGGRNTQYF	TGTGCCAGCAGCCAAGACCCCCGGACAGGGGGCAGGAATACGCAGTATTTT
TRBJ2-7	TRBV2	-	TRBD1	CASSSRQGSYEQYF	TGTGCCAGCAGTTCGCGACAGGGGAGCTACGAGCAGTACTTC
TRBJ2-7	TRBV7-9	few	-	CASRRGGDEQYF	TGTGCCAGCAGGAGGGGCGGCGACGAGCAGTACTTC
TRBJ1-2	TRBV2	-	-	CASSESMVRYRSYTF	TGTGCCAGCAGTGAATCAATGGTGCGATATCGAAGCTACACCTTC
TRBJ2-5	TRBV29-1	-	TRBD1	CSAGTGAIPETQYF	TGCAGCGCCGGGACAGGGGCTATCCCAGAGACCCAGTACTTC
TRBJ2-5	TRBV11-2	-	-	CASSLIETQYF	TGTGCCAGCAGCTTAATAGAGACCCAGTACTTC
TRBJ1-1	TRBV30	few	-	CAWETGITEAFF	TGTGCCTGGGAAACAGGGATTACTGAAGCTTTCTTT
TRBJ1-5	TRBV30	once	-	CAWSPNSYNQPQHF	TGTGCCTGGAGTCCCAACAGCTACAATCAGCCCCAGCATTTT
TRBJ1-2	TRBV5-4	-	-	CASSLVSGNGYTF	TGTGCCAGCAGCTTGGTCTCGGGAAATGGCTACACCTTC
TRBJ1-2	TRBV6-5	-	-	CASSYGLNYGYTF	TGTGCCAGCAGTTACGGACTGAACTATGGCTACACCTTC
TRBJ2-1	TRBV6-6	-	TRBD2	CASSSAGGHNEQFF	TGTGCCAGCAGTTCAGCGGGAGGCCACAATGAGCAGTTCTTC
TRBJ1-2	TRBV7-8	-	-	CASSSREVNYGYTF	TGTGCCAGCAGCTCTCGAGAAGTTAACTATGGCTACACCTTC
TRBJ2-7	TRBV7-2	-	-	CASSASREDEQYF	TGTGCCAGCAGCGCTTCTAGAGAAGACGAGCAGTACTTC
TRBJ2-3	TRBV7-9	once	-	CASSLFAVSTDTQYF	TGTGCCAGCAGCTTATTCGCGGTATCCACAGATACGCAGTATTTT
TRBJ1-5	TRBV18	once	TRBD1	CASSSDRGYQPQHF	TGTGCCAGCTCATCGGACAGGGGATATCAGCCCCAGCATTTT
TRBJ1-5	TRBV6-1	few	-	CASSGAPNGNQPQHF	TGTGCCAGCAGTGGGGCCCCGAATGGCAATCAGCCCCAGCATTTT
TRBJ2-1	TRBV7-2	-	TRBD1	CASSLEGNRGQEQFF	TGTGCCAGCAGCTTAGAAGGAAACAGGGGGCAGGAGCAGTTCTTC
TRBJ1-1	TRBV11-1	-	-	CASSFEQGRNTEAFF	TGTGCCAGCAGCTTTGAACAGGGCCGGAACACTGAAGCTTTCTTT
TRBJ1-1	TRBV30	-	-	CATGQVAEAFF	TGTGCCACCGGACAAGTAGCTGAAGCTTTCTTT
TRBJ2-7	TRBV4-2	few	TRBD2	CASSQGYLAGGPSLYEQYF	TGTGCCAGCAGCCAAGGGTACCTAGCGGGAGGGCCTTCGCTCTACGAGCAGTACTTC
TRBJ2-2	TRBV18	-	TRBD2	CASSPPQGRAKDGELFF	TGTGCCAGCTCACCACCTCAAGGGAGGGCAAAGGACGGGGAGCTGTTTTTT
TRBJ1-2	TRBV5-1	-	TRBD1	CASSDGTGDAGHGYTF	TGCGCCAGCAGCGACGGGACAGGGGACGCGGGGCATGGCTACACCTTC
TRBJ2-3	TRBV6-4	-	-	CASTELAGTDTQYF	TGTGCCAGCACTGAATTAGCGGGCACAGATACGCAGTATTTT
TRBJ2-2	TRBV4-3	-	-	CASSQGRVGTGELFF	TGCGCCAGCAGCCAAGGCCGGGTGGGCACCGGGGAGCTGTTTTTT
TRBJ1-1	TRBV6-6	-	-	CASTNKGGATEAFF	TGTGCCAGCACCAATAAGGGGGGAGCCACTGAAGCTTTCTTT
TRBJ1-5	TRBV27	-	-	CASSSLGAGNQPQHF	TGTGCCAGCAGTTCCCTAGGGGCGGGCAATCAGCCCCAGCATTTT
TRBJ2-3	TRBV11-2	-	TRBD2	CASSPSGGPVDTQYF	TGTGCCAGCAGCCCGTCGGGGGGGCCGGTAGATACGCAGTATTTT
TRBJ1-1	TRBV18	-	-	CATKTTGNTEAFF	TGTGCCACCAAGACGACAGGGAACACTGAAGCTTTCTTT
TRBJ2-7	TRBV2	-	TRBD1	CASSWGGTGGAEQYF	TGTGCCAGCAGCTGGGGAGGGACAGGGGGCGCCGAGCAGTACTTC
TRBJ1-2	TRBV19	-	-	CASKIPGTYGYTF	TGTGCCAGTAAAATACCCGGGACCTATGGCTACACCTTC
TRBJ2-2	TRBV5-1	-	-	CASSLDRDRSGELFF	TGCGCCAGCAGCTTGGACCGTGACAGGTCCGGGGAGCTGTTTTTT
TRBJ1-2	TRBV14	-	-	CASSRAREFHGYTF	TGTGCCAGCAGCCGAGCCCGGGAGTTTCATGGCTACACCTTC
TRBJ1-2	TRBV7-8	-	TRBD1	CASSLGGQLPGYGYTF	TGTGCCAGCAGCTTAGGGGGACAGCTTCCCGGCTATGGCTACACCTTC
TRBJ2-3	TRBV27	-	TRBD2	CASSQLPRVSGTSSSDTQYF	TGTGCCAGCAGTCAACTACCAAGAGTTTCCGGGACTAGCAGCTCAGATACGCAGTATTTT
TRBJ2-6	TRBV30	-	-	CAWSTPGANVLTF	TGTGCCTGGAGTACCCCCGGGGCCAACGTCCTGACTTTC
TRBJ1-1	TRBV6-5	-	-	CASRVNEGLNTEAFF	TGTGCCAGCAGGGTTAACGAGGGACTGAACACTGAAGCTTTCTTT
TRBJ1-1	TRBV28	-	TRBD1	CASSSGGGTEAFF	TGTGCCAGCTCATCAGGGGGGGGCACTGAAGCTTTCTTT
TRBJ2-7	TRBV30	few	-	CAWSVGWEGGYEQYF	TGTGCCTGGAGTGTAGGATGGGAAGGGGGCTACGAGCAGTACTTC
TRBJ1-6	TRBV6-6	-	-	CASSSRTAHNSPLHF	TGTGCCAGCAGTTCGAGGACAGCTCACAATTCACCCCTCCACTTT
TRBJ2-5	TRBV6-5	-	-	CASSFLAGTQYF	TGTGCCAGCAGTTTTCTAGCAGGGACCCAGTACTTC
TRBJ2-1	TRBV2	-	-	CASSDSQYYNEQFF	TGTGCCAGCAGTGACAGCCAATACTACAATGAGCAGTTCTTC
TRBJ2-2	TRBV15	-	-	CATSRGTGELFF	TGTGCCACCAGCAGAGGGACCGGGGAGCTGTTTTTT
TRBJ1-2	TRBV5-1	few	-	CASSAQTNYGYTF	TGCGCCAGCAGCGCTCAGACTAACTATGGCTACACCTTC
TRBJ1-6	TRBV9	-	-	CASSVAAGPSNSPLHF	TGTGCCAGCAGCGTAGCTGCAGGGCCGTCTAATTCACCCCTCCACTTT
TRBJ2-5	TRBV7-3	-	TRBD2	CASSLGLAQETQYF	TGTGCCAGCAGCTTAGGACTAGCACAAGAGACCCAGTACTTC
TRBJ1-5	TRBV27	-	-	CASSSYTGRGNQPQHF	TGTGCCAGCAGTTCATATACAGGGCGCGGCAATCAGCCCCAGCATTTT
TRBJ1-5	TRBV6-6	-	-	CASSVGVGLQHF	TGTGCCAGCAGTGTTGGAGTAGGGCTCCAGCATTTT
TRBJ1-2	TRBV11-2	-	-	CASSRGGVDYGYTF	TGTGCCAGCAGCCGAGGGGGGGTAGACTATGGCTACACCTTC
TRBJ2-5	TRBV5-4	once	-	CASSSPTQGQETRYF	TGTGCCAGCAGCTCCCCCACCCAGGGGCAAGAGACCCGGTACTTC
TRBJ2-5	TRBV10-1	-	TRBD2	CASGEGETQYF	TGCGCCAGCGGGGAGGGGGAGACCCAGTACTTC
TRBJ2-2	TRBV5-4	-	-	CASSRDPGNGELFF	TGTGCCAGCAGTCGGGACCCTGGGAACGGGGAGCTGTTTTTT